A single sample gave rise to the 32 T cell receptor beta chains below, sequenced in a study of blood T cell repertoires in COVID-19. Data came from immunoSEQ multiplex PCR; TCRdb stores just in-frame clones and leaves some out. The sample contains about 47,000 clones, approximately 70% of which appear only once. The specimen was peripheral blood. All receptors derive from a woman in her 70s with acute or convalescent COVID-19.

This sequence joins TRBV14 and TRBJ2-6; 9 bases line up with TRBD1. Looked up from germline, CDR1 is SGHDN and CDR2 is FVKESK. This CDR3 is built from 16 residues. V lost 2 bases and J lost 4; bases outside the gene matches: 3. The CDR3 bases are TGTGCCAGCAGCCAATGGACAGGGGCCGGGGCCAACGTCCTGACTTTC. This translates into CASSQWTGAGANVLTF.

The chain joins TRBV6-5 to TRBJ2-3, with D perhaps TRBD1 (6 bases). The CDR3 consists of 15 residues. Trimming shortened V by 6 bases and J by 2 bases, and 15 bases separated the two germline ends. Germline CDR1 is MNHEY and CDR2 is SVGAGI. The CDR3 DNA is TGTGCCAGCAGAGGCCTCACAGGGAACACAGATACGCAGTATTTT. Translated, it gives CASRGLTGNTDTQYF.

The chain uses TRBV7-3 and TRBJ2-1, with 8 bases that match TRBD1. Germline loops: CDR1 SGHTA, CDR2 FQGTGA. The CDR3 totals 16 residues. V gave up 4 bases and J gave up 8 bases; unmatched junction bases: 13. CDR3 amino acids: CASSYRQGSKSDEQFF. CDR3 DNA sequence: TGTGCCAGCAGCTATCGACAGGGGTCAAAGTCTGATGAGCAGTTCTTC.

The chain couples TRBV20-1 to TRBJ2-1, with TRBD2 matching 14 bases. Germline lookup yields CDR1 DFQATT and CDR2 SNEGSKA (reference sequence). The ends lost 3 bases at V and 9 bases at J; junction bases unmatched: 4. The CDR3 is 14 amino acids. CDR3: CSASLGLAGGEQFF. The CDR3 coding sequence is TGCAGTGCTAGTCTCGGACTAGCGGGAGGTGAGCAGTTCTTC.

The chain uses TRBV6-2 or TRBV6-3 and TRBJ1-2; no firm D call. The V gene's germline CDR1 is MNHEY and CDR2 SVGEGT. With 8 bases removed from V and 2 bases from J, the gap between germline ends came to 18 bases. The CDR3 contains 15 residues. The CDR3 coding sequence is TGTGCCAGCTGTTCGTCCATGGAGGCCAACTATGGCTACACCTTC. Translated, it gives CASCSSMEANYGYTF.

CDR3 amino acids: CASSPGTSATGELFF. For the CDR3, the DNA is TGTGCCAGCAGTCCCGGGACTAGCGCCACCGGGGAGCTGTTTTTT. This chain links TRBV5-4 with TRBJ2-2; 10 nucleotides align to TRBD2. The ends lost 5 bases at V and 4 bases at J; junction bases unmatched: 5. Per the germline V gene, CDR1 is SGHNT and CDR2 is YYREEE (reference sequence). This CDR3 spans 15 amino acids.

V and J are TRBV2 and TRBJ2-1; D perhaps matches TRBD2 (7 bases). The germline CDR1 and CDR2 sequences are SNHLY and FYNNEI. Trimming left V 6 bases short and J 13 bases short, with 25 bases between. The CDR3 spans 15 residues. The CDR3 DNA sequence: TGTGCCAGCAGGTTGGAGGGGGGGCTATCCAATCCCCAGTTCTTC. It is translated as CASRLEGGLSNPQFF.

This clone was detected only a few times. The V gene is TRBV6-5, the J gene TRBJ1-3, with a tentative D call TRBD1 (6 bases). The CDR3 runs 16 residues. V lost 0 bases and J lost 0, with 9 bases in between. Germline CDR1 and CDR2: MNHEY and SVGAGI. In DNA form, the CDR3 reads TGTGCCAGCAGTTACTCGAGGGGGAGCTCTGGAAACACCATATATTTT. The encoded protein is CASSYSRGSSGNTIYF.

This clone was observed a single time. The chain is built from TRBV7-3 and TRBJ2-1, with TRBD2 matching over 7 bases. The length of the CDR3 is 14 residues. CDR1 is SGHTA and CDR2 is FQGTGA in the germline V gene. V gave up 2 bases and J gave up 7 bases; unmatched junction bases: 5. The CDR3 DNA reads as TGTGCCAGCAGCTTACCGGGAGGTCGAAATGAGCAGTTCTTC. It translates to CASSLPGGRNEQFF.

The V gene is TRBV5-1, the J gene TRBJ2-3; tentatively, D is TRBD2 (5 bases). V dropped 5 bases and J dropped 0 bases, with 7 bases sitting between them. This CDR3 comprises 13 residues. From germline, CDR1 is SGHRS and CDR2 YFSETQ. Written as DNA, the CDR3 is TGCGCCAGCAGGGAGGACAGCACAGATACGCAGTATTTT. This translates into CASREDSTDTQYF.

This chain connects TRBV7-3 to TRBJ2-3, with 10 bases fitting TRBD2. Germline V gene lookup returns CDR1 SGHTA and CDR2 FQGTGA. V was clipped by 2 bases and J by 3 bases; unmatched bases: 5. This CDR3 region has 16 residues. The CDR3: CASSLDPSGGTDTQYF. CDR3 bases: TGTGCCAGCAGCTTAGATCCTAGCGGGGGAACAGATACGCAGTATTTT.

This clone has only a few counts. One junction end disagrees with the germline gene, perhaps due to a read error. The V gene is TRBV7-7, the J gene TRBJ1-4; 9 bases match TRBD1. The V gene's germline CDR1 is SSHAT and CDR2 FNYEAQ (reference sequence). The CDR3 contains 15 residues. This chain's CDR3 is CASSLGQGINEKLFF. Written as DNA, the CDR3 is TGTGCTAGCAGCTTAGGACAGGGGATTAATGAAAAACTGTTTTTT.

The chain has TRBV4-1 and TRBJ2-3; TRBD2 agrees at 12 bases. The CDR3 has 17 amino acids. V shed 3 bases and J 2 bases; nucleotides not matched to a gene: 6. Germline V gene lookup returns CDR1 MGHRA and CDR2 YSYEKL. CDR3 in amino acids: CASSHLGTSGPTDTQYF. CDR3 bases: TGCGCCAGCAGCCACCTGGGGACTAGCGGGCCCACAGATACGCAGTATTTT.

The J gene is TRBJ1-4, the V gene TRBV9; TRBD1 is a possible D gene (6 bases). Per the germline V gene, CDR1 is SGDLS and CDR2 is YYNGEE. V lost 3 bases, J lost 6 bases, and 12 bases lay in between. The CDR3 runs 14 residues. CDR3 residues: CASSGGTSYEKLFF. For the CDR3, the DNA is TGTGCCAGCAGCGGAGGGACATCCTATGAAAAACTGTTTTTT.

The chain is built from TRBV25-1 and TRBJ2-1; perhaps TRBD1 as D (6 bases). Trimming shortened V by 4 bases and J by 0 bases, and 13 bases separated the two germline ends. CDR3 length: 16 residues. CDR1 and CDR2 from the germline V gene are MGHDK and SYGVNS. The CDR3 region is CASSGGQWSSYNEQFF. CDR3 nucleotide sequence: TGTGCCAGCAGTGGGGGACAATGGAGCTCCTACAATGAGCAGTTCTTC.

This rearrangement joins TRBV29-1 to TRBJ2-6; D uncertain. V was clipped by 6 bases and J by 0 bases, with 6 bases between them. Germline CDR1 is SQVTM and CDR2 is ANQGSEA. The CDR3 has 13 amino acids. The CDR3: CSVAYSGANVLTF. CDR3 bases: TGCAGCGTGGCATACTCTGGGGCCAACGTCCTGACTTTC.

The gene calls are TRBV6-5 and TRBJ1-2; weak D call: TRBD1 (5 bases). Trimming took off 4 bases at V and 6 bases at J, with 18 bases between the two ends. The CDR3 contains 15 residues. CDR1 is MNHEY, CDR2 SVGAGI, per germline. The DNA for the CDR3 is TGTGCCAGCAGTTTCCTAACGACAGCCCGTGATGGCTACACCTTC. Protein sequence: CASSFLTTARDGYTF.

By its share, this clone is medium-sized (0.01 to 0.1%). This sequence joins TRBV2 and TRBJ1-2; tentative D call: TRBD1 (5 bases). Germline CDR1 reads SNHLY; CDR2 reads FYNNEI. The germline V and J ends were trimmed by 1 base and 5 bases, with 14 bases remaining between them. The CDR3 loop spans 15 amino acids. The CDR3 here is CASSEDAGLRYGYTF. The CDR3, as DNA: TGTGCCAGCAGTGAAGACGCAGGGCTGCGATATGGCTACACCTTC.

The chain has TRBV7-8 and TRBJ2-2; D remains ambiguous. Trimming pared 2 bases from V and 6 bases from J, leaving 10 bases between. The CDR3 has 14 residues. Germline CDR1 is SGHVS and CDR2 is FQNEAQ. The DNA of the CDR3 is TGTGCCAGCAGCTTATCGCGCCGCGCCGGGGAGCTGTTTTTT. Translating it yields CASSLSRRAGELFF.

The chain recombines TRBV4-1 with TRBJ1-1; D unresolved. V lost 0 bases to trimming and J lost 4 bases, with 15 bases between them. In germline, CDR1 is MGHRA, CDR2 YSYEKL. The CDR3 spans 16 residues. The CDR3 DNA is TGCGCCAGCAGCCAAGATCCGAGTTACTTCGGCACTGAAGCTTTCTTT. The encoded protein is CASSQDPSYFGTEAFF.

V and J are TRBV7-9 and TRBJ2-5; D is possibly TRBD1 (6 bases). Germline V gene sequence: CDR1 SEHNR, CDR2 FQNEAQ (reference sequence). The CDR3 has 17 amino acids. Deletions cut 6 bases from V and 2 bases from J, with 22 bases between. The CDR3 protein is CASRPPLTVGGQETQYF. CDR3 nucleotides: TGTGCCAGCAGGCCTCCCCTAACGGTAGGGGGACAAGAGACCCAGTACTTC.

This clone was found a few times. The CDR3 coding sequence is TGTGCCAGCAGCCATCTAGGTTCACCCCTCCACTTT. As protein: CASSHLGSPLHF. The J gene is TRBJ1-6, the V gene TRBV3-1 (or the pseudogene TRBV3-2), with unresolved D. The CDR3 extends over 12 amino acids. Trimming removed 3 bases at V and 9 bases at J, with 6 bases between. The germline V gene encodes CDR1 LGHDT and CDR2 YNNKEL (reference sequence).

V and J are TRBV27 and TRBJ2-7, with TRBD2 matching 10 bases. The germline CDR1 and CDR2 sequences are MNHEY and SMNVEV (reference sequence). This CDR3 spans 17 amino acids. V shed 2 bases, J shed 5 bases, and the junction held 12 bases outside the gene matches. CDR3 sequence: CASSLASGRRLSNEQYF. As DNA, the CDR3 is TGTGCCAGCAGTTTAGCTAGCGGGAGACGTTTGAGTAACGAGCAGTACTTC.

This chain uses TRBV5-3 with TRBJ2-7, with TRBD1 matching 12 bases. TRBV5-3 is sorted into the ORF group, with uncertain function. CDR3 length: 17 amino acids. Germline trimming cut 1 base from V and 7 bases from J; bases unmatched to any gene: 12. The CDR3 sequence is CARSLTTAGQGAIEQYF. For the CDR3, the DNA is TGTGCCAGAAGCTTGACCACCGCGGGACAGGGGGCGATTGAGCAGTACTTC.

This clone was seen more than once but under ten times. This sequence joins TRBV5-1 and TRBJ2-7; 8 bases fit TRBD1. This CDR3 has 15 amino acids. Germline CDR1 reads SGHRS; CDR2 reads YFSETQ. After removal of 3 bases from V and 2 bases from J, the junction contained 7 bases not matched to a gene. The CDR3 region is CASSYGTGPTYEQYF. For the CDR3, the DNA is TGCGCCAGCAGCTATGGGACAGGACCGACCTACGAGCAGTACTTC.

This chain links TRBV7-9 with TRBJ1-1, with a tentative D call TRBD1 (6 bases). The V gene lost 5 bases and the J gene lost 12 bases, with 13 bases spanning the gap. Germline V CDR1 and CDR2: SEHNR, FQNEAQ (reference sequence). The CDR3 runs to 11 residues. CDR3 amino acids: CASSRTESTFF. The CDR3 region has the DNA TGTGCCAGCAGCCGGACAGAAAGTACTTTCTTT.

The rearrangement joins TRBV5-4 to TRBJ2-5; 8 bases align to TRBD2. This CDR3 contains 15 residues. Germline V gene sequence: CDR1 SGHNT, CDR2 YYREEE (reference sequence). The V segment lost 4 bases and the J segment 5 bases; nucleotides outside the gene matches: 10. This chain's CDR3 is CASSPAGTSLETQYF. For the CDR3, the DNA is TGTGCCAGCAGCCCCGCCGGGACTAGTTTGGAGACCCAGTACTTC.

This sequence joins TRBV7-9 and TRBJ2-1; 8 bases map to TRBD2. V lost 1 base to trimming and J lost 6 bases; unmatched junction nucleotides: 8. Looked up from germline, CDR1 is SEHNR and CDR2 is FQNEAQ (reference sequence). This CDR3 is 16 amino acids long. The CDR3: CASSLVGAGVRNEQFF. CDR3 DNA: TGTGCCAGCAGCTTAGTGGGAGCGGGAGTACGCAATGAGCAGTTCTTC.

DNA for the CDR3: TGTGCCAGCAGCTTGACAGGGGGCTCAACTGGAAACACCATATATTTT. Translation: CASSLTGGSTGNTIYF. The V and J genes are TRBV7-3 and TRBJ1-3; 10 nucleotides line up with TRBD1. The V and J ends lost 3 bases and 2 bases, in that order; junction bases with no gene match: 4. From germline, CDR1 is SGHTA and CDR2 FQGTGA. This CDR3 region has 16 residues. Full variable domain (rest looked up from reference TRBV7-3 and TRBJ1-3): GAGVSQTPSNKVTEKGKYVELRCDPISGHTALYWYRQSLGQGPEFLIYFQGTGAADDSGLPNDRFFAVRPEGSVSTLKIQRTERGDSAVYLCASSLTGGSTGNTIYFGEGSWLTVV.

The chain couples TRBV28 to TRBJ1-2; no reliable D call. Germline CDR1 is MDHEN and CDR2 is SYDVKM. V gave up 3 bases and J gave up 4 bases, with 12 bases separating them. The CDR3 has 14 residues. The CDR3 loop is CASSFGQSPYGYTF. CDR3 coding DNA: TGTGCCAGCAGTTTTGGGCAGAGCCCCTATGGCTACACCTTC.

A few counts support this clone. The chain carries TRBV10-3 and TRBJ1-1; D may be TRBD1 (5 bases). CDR3 length: 14 residues. Germline V lookup: CDR1 ENHRY, CDR2 SYGVKD. V was trimmed by 1 base and J by 4 bases, leaving 10 bases between them. For the CDR3, the DNA is TGTGCCATCAGTGAGTTACTGGGGGGCACTGAAGCTTTCTTT. This translates into CAISELLGGTEAFF.

The chain is built from TRBV28 and TRBJ1-2; D call uncertain. V was trimmed by 4 bases and J by 3 bases, leaving 12 bases between them. The CDR3 runs 14 residues. Germline V gene lookup returns CDR1 MDHEN and CDR2 SYDVKM. This CDR3 is CASSSPEEHYGYTF. The DNA for the CDR3 is TGTGCCAGCAGTTCCCCGGAGGAGCACTATGGCTACACCTTC.